The sequence of this T cell receptor beta chain was determined in a study of cytomegalovirus exposure and HLA in healthy donors. Study context: Among the 400 or so donors who were genotyped, 81% fell in the genetic ancestry cluster that is associated with self-reported Caucasian donors.

PCR amplification relied on 60 Vbeta primers (plus 13 Jbeta primers). Some clones are missing from TCRdb's copy, which holds only in-frame ones; the method was immunoSEQ multiplex PCR. The data include 65,000 to 95,000 clones; the top ten clones carry about 4.2%. Sequencing used PBMCs. The TCR sequence derives from a man aged 25-45 years in good health and CMV-seronegative.

In DNA form, the CDR3 reads TGTGCCAGCAGTGAAGGGGACAGGGGGCTTTTTGGCTACACCTTC. It specifies CASSEGDRGLFGYTF. The rearrangement joins TRBV2 to TRBJ1-2, with 12 bases that match TRBD1. After removal of 1 base from V and 7 bases from J, the junction contained 4 bases not matched to a gene. The germline V gene encodes CDR1 SNHLY and CDR2 FYNNEI. The CDR3 extends over 15 amino acids.